The clone carrying this T cell receptor beta chain appeared once. Its target is not known. The data are from a study of cytotoxic CD8 clonotypes in ibrutinib-treated CLL. Study findings and constraints: At ibrutinib response, clonality increased, and at progression it declined back toward baseline.

Measured with immunoSEQ multiplex PCR; TCRdb has only the in-frame clones, and not every one. The table has 20,000 to 30,000 clones, roughly 70% seen once; the top ten hold 25% to 30%. This CDR3 is built from 12 residues. The germline V gene has CDR1 SGHAT and CDR2 FQNNGV. Trimming took 4 bases from V and 8 from J, leaving 8 bases between them. The V gene is TRBV11-2, the J gene TRBJ2-2, with D maybe TRBD2 (5 bases). The specimen was PBMCs, collected after 24 months of ibrutinib treatment. The source is a human donor with chronic lymphocytic leukemia. The CDR3 DNA reads TGTGCCAGCAGCTCCCGGACTGGGGAGCTGTTTTTT. This gives the protein CASSSRTGELFF.